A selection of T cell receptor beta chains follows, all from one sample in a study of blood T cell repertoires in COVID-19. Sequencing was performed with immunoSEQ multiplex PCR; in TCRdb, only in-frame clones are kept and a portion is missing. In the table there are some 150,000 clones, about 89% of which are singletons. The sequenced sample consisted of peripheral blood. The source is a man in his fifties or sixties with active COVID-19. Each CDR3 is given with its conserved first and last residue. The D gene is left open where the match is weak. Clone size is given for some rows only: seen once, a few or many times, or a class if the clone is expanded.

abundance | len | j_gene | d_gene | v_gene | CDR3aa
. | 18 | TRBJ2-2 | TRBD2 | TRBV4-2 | CASSQEGTGGLRTGELFF
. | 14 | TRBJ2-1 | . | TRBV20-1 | CSASGGPSSNEQFF
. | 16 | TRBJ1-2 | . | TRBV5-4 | CASSLDRGQLRYGYTF
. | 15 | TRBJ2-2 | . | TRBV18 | CASSVTGNPTGELFF
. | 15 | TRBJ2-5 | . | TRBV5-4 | CASSPQGTNQETQYF
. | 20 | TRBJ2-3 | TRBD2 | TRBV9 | CASSGMGLALISNRTDTQYF
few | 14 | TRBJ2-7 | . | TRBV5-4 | CASSVMGRSYEQYF
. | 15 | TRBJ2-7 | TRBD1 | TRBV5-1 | CASSLEGQAVDPQYF
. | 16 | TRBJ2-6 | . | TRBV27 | CASRSARGSGANVLTF
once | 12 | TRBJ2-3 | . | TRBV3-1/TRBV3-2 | CASSQGEYTQYF
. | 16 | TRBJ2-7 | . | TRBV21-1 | CARLLPRLAGFDEQYF
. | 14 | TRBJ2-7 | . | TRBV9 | CASSVRAGPYEQYF
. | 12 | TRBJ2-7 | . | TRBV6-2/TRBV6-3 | CASSPTGYEQYF
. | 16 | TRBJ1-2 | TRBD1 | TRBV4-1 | CASSAPTGYGDYGYTF
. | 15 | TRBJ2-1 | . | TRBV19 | CASSLDGSSYNEQFF
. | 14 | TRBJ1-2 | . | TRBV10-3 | CAIKRTALNYGYTF
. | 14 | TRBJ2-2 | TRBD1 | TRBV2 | CASSGQGTTGELFF
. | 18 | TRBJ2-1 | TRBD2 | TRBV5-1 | CASSLAPPASGGHNEQFF
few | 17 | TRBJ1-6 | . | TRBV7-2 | CASSLVETSSYNSPLHF
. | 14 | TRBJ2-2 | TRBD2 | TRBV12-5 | CASGRLADTGELFF
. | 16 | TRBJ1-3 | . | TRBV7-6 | CASSLGQVFSGNTIYF
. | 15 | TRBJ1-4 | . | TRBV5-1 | CASTWRQASNEKLFF
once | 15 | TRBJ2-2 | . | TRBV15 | CATSRDRLGTGELFF
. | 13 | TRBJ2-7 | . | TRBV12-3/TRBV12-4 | CASAYPGVYEQYF
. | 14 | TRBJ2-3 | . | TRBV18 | CAIAQGPSTDTQYF
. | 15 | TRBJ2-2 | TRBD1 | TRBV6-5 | CATRDRLSATGELFF
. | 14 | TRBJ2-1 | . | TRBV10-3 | CAISGGVSYNEQFF
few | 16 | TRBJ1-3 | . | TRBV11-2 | CASSSIKQERGNTIYF